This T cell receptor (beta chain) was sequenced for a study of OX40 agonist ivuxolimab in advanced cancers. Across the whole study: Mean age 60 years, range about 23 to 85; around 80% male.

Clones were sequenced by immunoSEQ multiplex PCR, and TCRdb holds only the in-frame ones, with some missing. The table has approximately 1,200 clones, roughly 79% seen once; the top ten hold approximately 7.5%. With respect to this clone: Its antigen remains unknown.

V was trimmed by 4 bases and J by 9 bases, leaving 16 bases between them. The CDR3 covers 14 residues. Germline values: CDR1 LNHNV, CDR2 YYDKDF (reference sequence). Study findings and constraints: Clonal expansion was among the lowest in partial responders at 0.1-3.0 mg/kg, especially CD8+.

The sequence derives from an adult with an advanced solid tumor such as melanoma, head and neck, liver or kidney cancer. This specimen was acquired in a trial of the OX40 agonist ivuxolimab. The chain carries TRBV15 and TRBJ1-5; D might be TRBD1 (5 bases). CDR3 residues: CATSILGGERPQHF. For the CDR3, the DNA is TGTGCCACCAGCATACTTGGGGGGGAAAGGCCCCAGCATTTT.